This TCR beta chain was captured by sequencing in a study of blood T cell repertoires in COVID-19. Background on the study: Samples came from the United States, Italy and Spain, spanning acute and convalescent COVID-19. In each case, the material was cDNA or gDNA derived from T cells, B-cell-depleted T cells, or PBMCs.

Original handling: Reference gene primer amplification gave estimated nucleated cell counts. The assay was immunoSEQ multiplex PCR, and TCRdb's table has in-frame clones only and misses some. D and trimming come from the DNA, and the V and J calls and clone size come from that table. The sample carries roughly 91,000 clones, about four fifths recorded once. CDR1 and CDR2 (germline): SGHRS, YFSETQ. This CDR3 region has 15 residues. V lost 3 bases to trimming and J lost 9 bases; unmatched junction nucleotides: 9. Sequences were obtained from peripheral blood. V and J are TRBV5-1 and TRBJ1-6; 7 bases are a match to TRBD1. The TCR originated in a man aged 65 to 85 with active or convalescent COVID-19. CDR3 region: CASSSSTGDGSPLHF. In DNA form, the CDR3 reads TGCGCCAGCAGCTCGTCCACAGGGGACGGTTCACCCCTCCACTTT. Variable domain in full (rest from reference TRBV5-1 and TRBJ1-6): KAGVTQTPRYLIKTRGQQVTLSCSPISGHRSVSWYQQTPGQGLQFLFEYFSETQRNKGNFPGRFSGRQFSNSRSEMNVSTLELGDSALYLCASSSSTGDGSPLHFGNGTRLTVT.